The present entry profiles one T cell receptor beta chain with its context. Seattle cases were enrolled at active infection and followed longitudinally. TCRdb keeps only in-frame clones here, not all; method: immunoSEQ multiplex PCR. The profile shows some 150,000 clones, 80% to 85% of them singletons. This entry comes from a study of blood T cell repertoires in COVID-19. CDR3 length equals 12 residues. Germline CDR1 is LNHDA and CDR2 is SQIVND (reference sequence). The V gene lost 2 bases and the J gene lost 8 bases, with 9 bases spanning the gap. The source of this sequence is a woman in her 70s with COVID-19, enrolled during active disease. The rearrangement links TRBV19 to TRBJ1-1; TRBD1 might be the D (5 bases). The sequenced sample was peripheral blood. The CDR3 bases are TGTGCCAGTAGTATACCAGGGATCGAAGCTTTCTTT. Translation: CASSIPGIEAFF.